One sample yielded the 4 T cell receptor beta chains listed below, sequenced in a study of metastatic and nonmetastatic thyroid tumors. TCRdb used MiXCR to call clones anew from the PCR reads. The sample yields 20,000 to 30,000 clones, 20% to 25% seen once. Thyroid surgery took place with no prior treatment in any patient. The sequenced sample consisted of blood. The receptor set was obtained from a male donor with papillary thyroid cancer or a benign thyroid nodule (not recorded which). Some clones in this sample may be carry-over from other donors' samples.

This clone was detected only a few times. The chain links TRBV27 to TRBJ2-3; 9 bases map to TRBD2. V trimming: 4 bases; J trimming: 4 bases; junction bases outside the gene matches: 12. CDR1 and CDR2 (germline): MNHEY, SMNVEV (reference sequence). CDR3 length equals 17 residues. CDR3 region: CASSSIWTSVRADTQYF. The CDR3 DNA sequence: TGTGCCAGCAGTTCCATCTGGACTAGCGTTAGAGCAGATACGCAGTATTTT.

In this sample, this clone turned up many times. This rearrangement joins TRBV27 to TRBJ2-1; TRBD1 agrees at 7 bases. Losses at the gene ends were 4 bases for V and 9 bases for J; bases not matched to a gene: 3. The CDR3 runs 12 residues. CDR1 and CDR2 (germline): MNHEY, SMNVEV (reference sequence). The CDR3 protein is CASSYRGFEQFF. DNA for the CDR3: TGTGCCAGCAGTTACAGGGGATTTGAGCAGTTCTTC.

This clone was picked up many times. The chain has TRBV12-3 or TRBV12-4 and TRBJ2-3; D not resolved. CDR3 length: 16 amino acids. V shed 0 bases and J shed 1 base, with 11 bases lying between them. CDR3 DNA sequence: TGTGCCAGCAGTTTAGCGAATGCAGATGGCACAGATACGCAGTATTTT. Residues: CASSLANADGTDTQYF.

CDR3 sequence reads: CASSEREQDTQYF. DNA of the CDR3: TGTGCCAGCAGTGAGCGGGAGCAAGATACGCAGTATTTT. V and J are TRBV6-4 and TRBJ2-3, with 7 bases identical to TRBD2. Trimming took 3 bases from V and 5 from J; bases not matched to a gene: 2. This CDR3 is built from 13 residues. Germline V gene lookup returns CDR1 MRHNA and CDR2 SNTAGT.